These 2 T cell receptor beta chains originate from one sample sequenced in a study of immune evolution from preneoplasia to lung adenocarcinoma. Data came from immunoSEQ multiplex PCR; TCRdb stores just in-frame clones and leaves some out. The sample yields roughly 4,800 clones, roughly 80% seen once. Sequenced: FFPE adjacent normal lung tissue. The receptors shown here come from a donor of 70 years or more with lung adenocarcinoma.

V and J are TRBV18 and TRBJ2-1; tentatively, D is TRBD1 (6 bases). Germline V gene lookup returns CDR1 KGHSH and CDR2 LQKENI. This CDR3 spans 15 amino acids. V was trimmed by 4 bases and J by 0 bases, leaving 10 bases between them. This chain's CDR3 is CASSLQGSSYNEQFF. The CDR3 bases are TGTGCCAGCTCACTTCAGGGGAGCTCCTACAATGAGCAGTTCTTC. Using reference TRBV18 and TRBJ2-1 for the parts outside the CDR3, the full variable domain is NAGVMQNPRHLVRRRGQEARLRCSPMKGHSHVYWYRQLPEEGLKFMVYLQKENIIDESGMPKERFSAEFPKEGPSILRIQQVVRGDSAAYFCASSLQGSSYNEQFFGPGTRLTVL.

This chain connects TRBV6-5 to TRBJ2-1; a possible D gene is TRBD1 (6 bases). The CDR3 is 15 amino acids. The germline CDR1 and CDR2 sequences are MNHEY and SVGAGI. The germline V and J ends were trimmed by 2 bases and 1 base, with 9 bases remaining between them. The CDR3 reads CASSYEGGSYNEQFF. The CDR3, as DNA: TGTGCCAGCAGTTACGAAGGGGGATCCTACAATGAGCAGTTCTTC.